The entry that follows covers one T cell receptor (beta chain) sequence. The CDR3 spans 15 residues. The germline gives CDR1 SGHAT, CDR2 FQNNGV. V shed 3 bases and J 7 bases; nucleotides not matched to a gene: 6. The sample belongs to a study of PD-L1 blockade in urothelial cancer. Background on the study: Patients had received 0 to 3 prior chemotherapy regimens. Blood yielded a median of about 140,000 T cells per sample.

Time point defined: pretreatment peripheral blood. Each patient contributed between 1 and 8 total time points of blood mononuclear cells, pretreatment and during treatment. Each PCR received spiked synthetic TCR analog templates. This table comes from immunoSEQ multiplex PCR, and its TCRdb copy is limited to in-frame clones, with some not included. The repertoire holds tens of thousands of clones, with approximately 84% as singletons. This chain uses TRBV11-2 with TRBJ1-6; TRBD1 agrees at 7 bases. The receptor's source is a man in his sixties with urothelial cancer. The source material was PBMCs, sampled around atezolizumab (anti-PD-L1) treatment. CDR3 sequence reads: CASSLVGQANSPLHF. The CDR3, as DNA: TGTGCCAGCAGCTTGGTCGGACAGGCCAATTCACCCCTCCACTTT.